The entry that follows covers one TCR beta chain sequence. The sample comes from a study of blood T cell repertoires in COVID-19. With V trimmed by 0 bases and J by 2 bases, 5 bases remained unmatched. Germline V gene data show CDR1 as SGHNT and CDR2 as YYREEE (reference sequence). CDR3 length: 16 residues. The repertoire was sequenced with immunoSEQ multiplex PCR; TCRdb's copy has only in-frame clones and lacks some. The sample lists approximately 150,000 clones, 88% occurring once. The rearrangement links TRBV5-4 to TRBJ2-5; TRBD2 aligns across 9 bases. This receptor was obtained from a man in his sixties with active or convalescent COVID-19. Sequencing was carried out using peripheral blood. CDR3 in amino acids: CASSLEASGKQETQYF. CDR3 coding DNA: TGTGCCAGCAGCTTGGAGGCTAGCGGGAAACAAGAGACCCAGTACTTC. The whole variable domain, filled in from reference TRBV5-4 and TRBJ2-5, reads ETGVTQSPTHLIKTRGQQVTLRCSSQSGHNTVSWYQQALGQGPQFIFQYYREEENGRGNFPPRFSGLQFPNYSSELNVNALELDDSALYLCASSLEASGKQETQYFGPGTRLLVL.